This T cell receptor (beta chain) was identified in a study of molecular identifiers for immune sequencing clone quantification (dated by TCRdb to the late 2010s). Looking at the study overall: For a replicate experiment, RNA from approximately 20,000 or 100,000 naive CD8 T cells was divided into five aliquots, and four of the five aliquots were sequenced. This methods study benchmarked molecular-identifier clustering-based TCR repertoire sequencing (MIDCIRS) and TCR RNA copy counting, using CD8 T cells to do so. The paper's findings and limits, for the study overall: A single cell's worth of spiked-in Jurkat TCR RNA was reported detectable even among under 1.1 million naive CD8 T cells. The naive libraries included spiked-in Jurkat TCR RNA (around 9 copies' worth), and this Jurkat TCR RNA is not part of the donor repertoire. Clones above 20 RNA copies held over 99% of molecules in CMV-specific effector cells but under 1% in naive cells. The sizes of highly expanded clones could end up underestimated when identical TCR molecules share a barcode. Modeling estimated approximately 3 recovered TCR RNA copies per cell, compared with about 9.3 by digital PCR, which implies 30% to 35% capture efficiency. When barcode sub-clustering was omitted, TCR diversity was inflated by chimeric consensus sequences, with chimeras reaching as high as 47%.

Library construction relied on PCR. TCRdb records Illumina HiSeq 4000 as the sequencer. Bulk TCR libraries were made following a previously described method, with the TCR primers given in Table S5. The Qiagen AllPrep DNA/RNA kit was used to purify total RNA. Reads from multiple sequencing runs of the same library were pooled before analysis. The original methods were these. Reads were retained only if an exact TCR constant sequence was present, and the retained reads were trimmed to 150 nt and grouped according to their 12-nt molecular barcodes. Reads inside each barcode group were sub-clustered using a 15% Levenshtein threshold, and a quality-weighted consensus sequence was constructed for each RNA molecule. Non-functional sequences were discarded, and so were lower-count sequences lying one edit away from another sequence. Barcode sub-clusters with fewer than 20% of the maximum read count were removed, based on fitting two negative binomial distributions. TCRdb applied fastp at Q25 and MiXCR to the public reads, then kept only in-frame beta chains. Under each unique CDR3 protein, matching rows form one entry showing the most common genes and DNA. The V and J calls were determined by TCRdb, not by the authors. For this sample the table gives about 300,000 distinct CDR3 sequences, of which 20% to 25% were detected only once. Roughly 0.8% of the sample goes to the ten largest clones.

Libraries of naive CD8 T cells were generated from about 20,000 to 1,000,000 sorted cells, with 10%, 30% or 50% of the purified RNA used. Naive CD8 T cells, defined as CD8+CD4-CCR7+CD45RA+, were FACS-sorted into RLT Plus buffer on a BD FACSAria II. Around 11 TCR copies' worth of Jurkat RNA were spiked into roughly 19,000-1,000,000 naive CD8 T cell samples to test detection sensitivity. CD8 T cells were enriched using RosetteSep CD8+ T Cell Enrichment Cocktail and Ficoll-Paque, and the enriched cells then underwent ACK red cell lysis. This clonotype was seen a few times. Its binding antigen is unknown. No base-level quality is on record; no much larger clone is a single base apart. Sequences LGHDT (CDR1) and YNNKEL (CDR2) are obtained from the germline V gene (reference sequence). Measured from the cysteine to the phenylalanine, the CDR3 is 16 residues long. The only DNA kept is the CDR3, 48 bases in frame from the first base. Compared with germline, V lacks 1 base and J lacks 4 bases; bases without a gene match: 5.

The chain employs TRBV3-1 and TRBJ2-7, with 12 junctional bases fitting TRBD2. This clonotype was sampled from a human donor in good health. Some libraries in this study had Jurkat cell RNA spiked in. The sample consisted of naive CD8+ T cells from blood, with Jurkat cell RNA spiked in. Explained via the paper, the cell subset or site label denotes: FACS-sorted CD8+CD4-CCR7+CD45RA+ naive T cells. The nucleotides read TGTGCCAGCAGCCAAGTAACCGGACTAGCGGGGTACGAGCAGTACTTC. Translated, it gives CASSQVTGLAGYEQYF.